The following is a T cell receptor beta chain sequence with its context. No antigen is known for it. This specimen belongs to a study of cytomegalovirus exposure and HLA in healthy donors. Study conclusions and caveats: Cytomegalovirus-associated TCR beta chains were listed, numbering roughly 150. The classifier was said to identify cytomegalovirus status with high specificity and sensitivity. According to a later analysis, donors in an Asian-associated ancestry cluster reportedly had fewer N-insertions than the approximately 670-donor mean.

The CDR3 extends over 14 amino acids. The V gene's germline CDR1 is PRHDT and CDR2 FYEKMQ (reference sequence). The J segment lost 5 bases and the V segment lost 4 bases, leaving 4 bases of the junction unmatched. This PCR relied on a set of 60 Vbeta primers and 13 Jbeta primers. The assay was immunoSEQ multiplex PCR, and TCRdb's table has in-frame clones only and misses some. Here the sample spans around 130,000 clones, about 80% being singletons. Sequenced: PBMCs. The receptor comes from a woman aged 40 to 50 in good health and CMV-seronegative. V and J are TRBV13 and TRBJ2-1; 8 bases line up with TRBD2. CDR3 sequence reads: CASSSRGGNNEQFF. The CDR3 DNA is TGTGCCAGCAGCTCCCGGGGGGGGAACAATGAGCAGTTCTTC.